This passage covers 27 T cell receptor beta chains from one sample sequenced in a study of blood T cell repertoires in COVID-19. The method was immunoSEQ multiplex PCR; TCRdb's version includes in-frame clones alone and lacks a portion of them. The table has about 100,000 clones, around 88% seen once. The sequenced material came from peripheral blood. Receptor source: a human donor in a cohort sampled during active COVID-19.

A few counts support this clone. The chain couples TRBV7-8 to TRBJ1-2, with 8 bases that match TRBD1. Looked up from germline, CDR1 is SGHVS and CDR2 is FQNEAQ. The CDR3 runs to 14 residues. After removal of 2 bases from V and 4 bases from J, the junction contained 3 bases not matched to a gene. The CDR3 region is CASSLPGQGYGYTF. CDR3 sequence (DNA): TGTGCCAGCAGCTTACCCGGACAGGGCTATGGCTACACCTTC.

This rearrangement joins TRBV4-2 to TRBJ1-2; tentative D call: TRBD1 (6 bases). CDR3 length equals 17 residues. Germline V gene lookup returns CDR1 LGHNA and CDR2 YNFKEQ. V was pared by 1 base and J by 3 bases, with 18 bases between. The CDR3 reads CASSQVAEQGWDYGYTF. The CDR3 coding sequence is TGTGCCAGCAGCCAAGTGGCCGAACAGGGCTGGGACTATGGCTACACCTTC.

V is TRBV10-3 and J is TRBJ1-5; TRBD1 might be the D (6 bases). The CDR3 spans 16 residues. V lost 2 bases to trimming and J lost 0 bases, with 11 bases between them. The germline V gene has CDR1 ENHRY and CDR2 SYGVKD. The CDR3 here is CAISEGGQLSNQPQHF. CDR3 DNA: TGTGCCATCAGTGAGGGGGGACAACTTAGCAATCAGCCCCAGCATTTT.

The CDR3 loop reads CAWGQGVSSGANVLTF. CDR3 coding DNA: TGTGCCTGGGGACAGGGTGTATCGAGTGGGGCCAACGTCCTGACTTTC. The J gene is TRBJ2-6, the V gene TRBV30, with 8 bases that match TRBD1. Germline loops: CDR1 GTSNPN, CDR2 SVGIG (reference sequence). V gave up 5 bases and J gave up 3 bases; unmatched junction bases: 9. CDR3 size: 16 residues.

This clone was detected a few times. In DNA form, the CDR3 reads TGTGCCAGCAGGGGCGGGGGGAACACTGAAGCTTTCTTT. It encodes CASRGGGNTEAFF. This sequence joins TRBV6-5 and TRBJ1-1; maybe TRBD1 (5 bases). Germline CDR1 and CDR2: MNHEY and SVGAGI. The CDR3 extends over 13 amino acids. V lost 6 bases and J lost 1, with 9 bases in between.

V usage is TRBV4-1 and J usage is TRBJ1-5; no clear D. The germline V gene encodes CDR1 MGHRA and CDR2 YSYEKL. V was pared by 1 base and J by 4 bases, with 8 bases between. The CDR3 spans 14 residues. The CDR3 loop reads CASSQGISNQPQHF. CDR3 DNA: TGCGCCAGCAGCCAAGGTATTAGTAATCAGCCCCAGCATTTT.

V gene TRBV5-1 combines with J gene TRBJ2-2; TRBD1 matches at 10 bases. Germline V gene sequence: CDR1 SGHRS, CDR2 YFSETQ. The CDR3 totals 15 residues. The V gene end was trimmed by 5 bases and the J gene end by 4 bases; junction bases not matched to a gene: 5. This chain's CDR3 is CASRLGQGSTGELFF. CDR3 sequence (DNA): TGCGCCAGCAGACTGGGACAGGGGAGCACCGGGGAGCTGTTTTTT.

CDR3 sequence: CSLYNEQFF. CDR3 nucleotide sequence: TGCAGCCTATACAATGAGCAGTTCTTC. V usage is TRBV29-1 and J usage is TRBJ2-1; D gene ambiguous. This CDR3 contains 9 residues. V was shortened by 8 bases and J by 4 bases, with 3 bases between the two germline ends. The V gene's germline CDR1 is SQVTM and CDR2 ANQGSEA.

This clone was counted only a few times. This rearrangement joins TRBV4-1 to TRBJ1-6; TRBD1 aligns across 7 bases. Germline V lookup: CDR1 MGHRA, CDR2 YSYEKL. The CDR3 contains 17 residues. V was clipped by 0 bases and J by 6 bases; unmatched bases: 8. CDR3 residues: CASSQDYPGQPNSPLHF. The CDR3 DNA is TGCGCCAGCAGCCAAGATTACCCGGGACAGCCTAATTCACCCCTCCACTTT.

This rearrangement joins TRBV27 to TRBJ2-7; maybe TRBD1 (6 bases). CDR1 is MNHEY and CDR2 is SMNVEV in the germline V gene (reference sequence). V was cut by 3 bases and J by 2 bases, with 11 bases left in between. CDR3 length: 14 amino acids. The CDR3 region has the DNA TGTGCCAGCAGTTTTTCTGGGGGCCCCTACGAGCAGTACTTC. It is translated as CASSFSGGPYEQYF.

This sequence joins TRBV19 and TRBJ2-7; maybe TRBD1 (5 bases). In germline, CDR1 is LNHDA, CDR2 SQIVND (reference sequence). Trimming pared 3 bases from V and 4 bases from J, leaving 16 bases between. The CDR3 is made up of 15 amino acids. The CDR3 sequence: CASSIGDSRIYEQYF. The CDR3 DNA reads as TGTGCCAGTAGTATCGGAGACAGCCGTATTTACGAGCAGTACTTC.

The chain links TRBV11-2 to TRBJ2-1; D may be TRBD1 (6 bases). The germline V gene encodes CDR1 SGHAT and CDR2 FQNNGV. This CDR3 has 13 residues. The ends were cut back, 1 base at V and 9 bases at J, with 10 bases in the middle. The CDR3 DNA sequence: TGTGCCAGCAGCTTAGGGGGGCTACGTGAGCAGTTCTTC. Protein sequence: CASSLGGLREQFF. The full variable domain, rest sourced from reference TRBV11-2 and TRBJ2-1, is EAGVAQSPRYKIIEKRQSVAFWCNPISGHATLYWYQQILGQGPKLLIQFQNNGVVDDSQLPKDRFSAERLKGVDSTLKIQPAKLEDSAVYLCASSLGGLREQFFGPGTRLTVL.

V and J are TRBV6-4 and TRBJ1-2; 7 nucleotides line up with TRBD1. The CDR3 has 15 residues. Germline V gene lookup returns CDR1 MRHNA and CDR2 SNTAGT. V was clipped by 3 bases and J by 3 bases; unmatched bases: 7. CDR3 nucleotides: TGTGCCAGCAGTGAAGTTAACAGGGGAGACTATGGCTACACCTTC. Residues: CASSEVNRGDYGYTF.

The chain combines TRBV4-2 with TRBJ2-2; D perhaps matches TRBD1 (6 bases). The CDR3 runs to 15 residues. Between the trimmed V and J ends, which lost 0 bases and 7 bases, there was a span of 12 bases. The V gene's germline CDR1 is LGHNA and CDR2 YNFKEQ. The CDR3 reads CASSQENRDLGELFF. In DNA, the CDR3 is TGTGCCAGCAGCCAAGAGAACAGGGACCTCGGGGAGCTGTTTTTT.

The chain has TRBV27 and TRBJ2-2, with 8 bases matching TRBD2. CDR3 length equals 17 residues. The ends lost 6 bases at V and 6 bases at J; junction bases unmatched: 15. Germline-derived CDR1 and CDR2 are MNHEY and SMNVEV (reference sequence). CDR3 protein: CASRLRREVLGAGELFF. CDR3 DNA sequence: TGTGCCAGCAGACTACGGCGGGAGGTCCTCGGGGCCGGGGAGCTGTTTTTT.

The genes are TRBV6-4 and TRBJ2-2; a possible D gene is TRBD1 (6 bases). Germline V gives CDR1 MRHNA, CDR2 SNTAGT. This CDR3 is 14 amino acids long. V lost 3 bases and J lost 4, with 9 bases in between. The CDR3 nucleotides are TGTGCCAGCAGTGAAGGACAGAGCACCGGGGAGCTGTTTTTT. Residues: CASSEGQSTGELFF.

In this sample, this clone turned up once. The chain joins TRBV3-1 (or the pseudogene TRBV3-2) to TRBJ1-2, with TRBD1 identical over 9 bases. Trimming at V came to 4 bases and at J to 4 bases, leaving 10 bases not matched to a gene. This CDR3 comprises 16 residues. CDR1 is LGHDT, CDR2 YNNKEL, per germline (reference sequence). As DNA, the CDR3 is TGTGCCAGCAGCCCGCATACAGGGGGCTGGGGCTATGGCTACACCTTC. As protein: CASSPHTGGWGYGYTF.

The V and J genes are TRBV2 and TRBJ1-6, with 7 bases matching TRBD1. The J segment lost 5 bases and the V segment lost 5 bases, leaving 6 bases of the junction unmatched. This CDR3 is built from 15 residues. Germline loops: CDR1 SNHLY, CDR2 FYNNEI. The CDR3 DNA is TGTGCCAGCAGTCTGAAGGGGGCACATAATTCACCCCTCCACTTT. It translates to CASSLKGAHNSPLHF.

V gene TRBV7-2 combines with J gene TRBJ1-2, with D hard to call. This CDR3 is 14 amino acids long. Per the germline V gene, CDR1 is SGHTA and CDR2 is FQGNSA. Trimming took 3 bases from V and 2 from J, leaving 10 bases between them. CDR3 protein: CASSFSRGNYGYTF. The CDR3 region has the DNA TGTGCCAGCAGCTTCTCACGCGGGAACTATGGCTACACCTTC.

This chain links TRBV6-2 or TRBV6-3 with TRBJ2-5, with D maybe TRBD2 (6 bases). V was cut by 2 bases and J by 4 bases, with 8 bases left in between. The CDR3 consists of 13 residues. Germline V gives CDR1 MNHEY, CDR2 SVGEGT. CDR3 bases: TGTGCCAGCAGTTACGGGGGGAGAGAGACCCAGTACTTC. This sequence encodes CASSYGGRETQYF.

This chain uses TRBV19 with TRBJ2-3; D is unclear. CDR3 length equals 14 residues. Trimming took 4 bases from V and 0 from J, leaving 8 bases between them. The germline gives CDR1 LNHDA, CDR2 SQIVND (reference sequence). The CDR3 DNA reads TGTGCCAGTAGTAGCGCTAAAAGCACAGATACGCAGTATTTT. Its translation: CASSSAKSTDTQYF.

The chain is built from TRBV5-4 and TRBJ2-1; 7 bases agree with TRBD2. The CDR3 covers 14 residues. V was clipped by 0 bases and J by 4 bases; unmatched bases: 1. Germline values: CDR1 SGHNT, CDR2 YYREEE (reference sequence). CDR3 sequence: CASSLEGLYNEQFF. The CDR3 coding sequence is TGTGCCAGCAGCTTGGAGGGACTATACAATGAGCAGTTCTTC.

This chain joins TRBV19 and TRBJ1-5; 11 bases fit TRBD1. Germline CDR1 reads LNHDA; CDR2 reads SQIVND (reference sequence). The CDR3 is 15 amino acids. V lost 6 bases, J lost 6 bases, and 7 bases stayed unmatched. CDR3 DNA sequence: TGTGCCAGTAGCAGGGGGACAGGGGGAAGTCAGCCCCAGCATTTT. Its translation: CASSRGTGGSQPQHF. Complete variable domain (other parts from reference TRBV19 and TRBJ1-5): DGGITQSPKYLFRKEGQNVTLSCEQNLNHDAMYWYRQDPGQGLRLIYYSQIVNDFQKGDIAEGYSVSREKKESFPLTVTSAQKNPTAFYLCASSRGTGGSQPQHFGDGTRLSIL.

This clone showed up just once. The chain has TRBV7-2 and TRBJ2-4, with TRBD1 identical over 9 bases. After removal of 5 bases from V and 2 bases from J, the junction contained 7 bases not matched to a gene. There are 16 residues in the CDR3. CDR1 is SGHTA and CDR2 is FQGNSA in the germline V gene. CDR3 sequence reads: CASSPGQGSPKNIQYF. The CDR3, as DNA: TGTGCCAGCAGCCCCGGACAGGGGAGCCCCAAAAACATTCAGTACTTC. The complete variable domain, with remaining parts taken from reference TRBV7-2 and TRBJ2-4, reads GAGVSQSPSNKVTEKGKDVELRCDPISGHTALYWYRQSLGQGLEFLIYFQGNSAPDKSGLPSDRFSAERTGGSVSTLTIQRTQQEDSAVYLCASSPGQGSPKNIQYFGAGTRLSVL.

The chain couples TRBV28 to TRBJ1-1; D is perhaps TRBD1 (6 bases). With 3 bases removed from V and 1 base from J, the gap between germline ends came to 12 bases. The CDR3 spans 15 residues. The germline V gene has CDR1 MDHEN and CDR2 SYDVKM. For the CDR3, the DNA is TGTGCCAGCAGTTTGAGCAGGGGCGGGAACACTGAAGCTTTCTTT. This translates into CASSLSRGGNTEAFF.

V and J are TRBV7-2 and TRBJ2-4, with 10 bases lining up with TRBD1. CDR1 SGHTA and CDR2 FQGNSA come from the germline V gene. This CDR3 is 15 amino acids long. V was clipped by 5 bases and J by 6 bases; unmatched bases: 7. The CDR3 sequence: CASSHWDRGGNIQYF. The CDR3 DNA follows: TGTGCCAGCAGCCACTGGGACAGGGGTGGAAACATTCAGTACTTC.

This clone was detected only once. The V call is TRBV27, the J call TRBJ1-5, with 9 bases matching TRBD1. From germline, CDR1 is MNHEY and CDR2 SMNVEV (reference sequence). The CDR3 consists of 16 residues. V lost 1 base to trimming and J lost 3 bases; unmatched junction nucleotides: 4. CDR3 in amino acids: CASSLYWDRVNQPQHF. CDR3 nucleotide sequence: TGTGCCAGCAGTTTATACTGGGACAGGGTCAATCAGCCCCAGCATTTT.